Shown below are 21 T cell receptor beta chains from a single sample sequenced in a study of cytomegalovirus exposure and HLA in healthy donors. The PCR contained 60 Vbeta and 13 Jbeta primers. Method: immunoSEQ multiplex PCR; TCRdb's copy keeps in-frame clones and lacks some. The table records approximately 110,000 clones, about 70% of them present only once. Sequenced sample: PBMCs. The receptor source for this set is a man aged 50 to 59 in good health and CMV-seropositive.

The chain employs TRBV11-3 and TRBJ2-2; 7 nucleotides align to TRBD1. After removal of 5 bases from V and 5 bases from J, the junction contained 8 bases not matched to a gene. CDR3 size: 15 residues. The V gene's germline CDR1 is SGHNT and CDR2 YENEEA. CDR3 protein: CASSPGTVPTGELFF. CDR3 nucleotide sequence: TGTGCCAGCAGCCCAGGGACAGTTCCGACCGGGGAGCTGTTTTTT.

This clone came up a few times. CDR3 coding DNA: TGTGCCAGCAGGTTGGGGACAGGGAATGAAAAACTGTTTTTT. Its translation: CASRLGTGNEKLFF. The chain employs TRBV6-1 and TRBJ1-4; TRBD1 aligns across 9 bases. Germline loops: CDR1 MNHNS, CDR2 SASEGT. The CDR3 contains 14 residues. V gave up 6 bases and J gave up 5 bases; unmatched junction bases: 4.

The genes are TRBV4-1 and TRBJ2-5, with D maybe TRBD1 (6 bases). V was trimmed by 3 bases and J by 0 bases, leaving 11 bases between them. Germline V gene lookup returns CDR1 MGHRA and CDR2 YSYEKL. The CDR3 contains 15 residues. The CDR3 DNA is TGCGCCAGCAGCCACATCGGACAGTACCAAGAGACCCAGTACTTC. Protein product: CASSHIGQYQETQYF.

The rearrangement joins TRBV5-4 to TRBJ1-2; unclear D gene. Germline V gene sequence: CDR1 SGHNT, CDR2 YYREEE (reference sequence). V lost 0 bases to trimming and J lost 0 bases, with 9 bases between them. The CDR3 has 15 residues. CDR3: CASSLDMAANYGYTF. CDR3 DNA sequence: TGTGCCAGCAGCTTGGACATGGCAGCTAACTATGGCTACACCTTC.

V usage is TRBV7-2 and J usage is TRBJ2-3; 11 bases fit TRBD2. With V trimmed by 3 bases and J by 1 base, 6 bases remained unmatched. The CDR3 consists of 17 residues. The V gene's germline CDR1 is SGHTA and CDR2 FQGNSA. CDR3 coding DNA: TGTGCCAGCAGCTTCGAGGGGACTAGCGGAGGCACAGATACGCAGTATTTT. It translates to CASSFEGTSGGTDTQYF.

This rearrangement joins TRBV14 to TRBJ2-1; 16 nucleotides align to TRBD2. The CDR3 contains 17 residues. Germline V gene sequence: CDR1 SGHDN, CDR2 FVKESK. V dropped 4 bases and J dropped 5; count of bases not matched to a gene: 5. The CDR3 region is CASSLLGLAGGHNEQFF. In DNA form, the CDR3 reads TGTGCCAGCAGCCTCCTGGGACTAGCGGGGGGGCACAATGAGCAGTTCTTC.

V and J are TRBV27 and TRBJ1-5, with D possibly matching TRBD1 (5 bases). The CDR3 runs 14 residues. Looked up from germline, CDR1 is MNHEY and CDR2 is SMNVEV (reference sequence). V dropped 5 bases and J dropped 3 bases, with 11 bases sitting between them. The CDR3 DNA is TGTGCCAGCAGTCCGCAGGGAATCAATCAGCCCCAGCATTTT. This encodes CASSPQGINQPQHF.

This chain joins TRBV6-1 and TRBJ2-5, with D maybe TRBD2 (6 bases). The ends were cut back, 4 bases at V and 1 base at J, with 16 bases in the middle. This CDR3 comprises 16 residues. Germline V gene lookup returns CDR1 MNHNS and CDR2 SASEGT. The CDR3 loop is CASSGGGGPLQETQYF. The DNA of the CDR3 is TGTGCCAGCAGTGGGGGAGGAGGGCCGCTCCAAGAGACCCAGTACTTC.

In its sample, this clone ranks as medium-sized. The rearrangement links TRBV5-1 to TRBJ2-1, with D possibly being TRBD1 (6 bases). Germline-derived CDR1 and CDR2 are SGHRS and YFSETQ. Trimming removed 2 bases from V and 7 bases from J, with 13 bases in between. The CDR3 is made up of 14 amino acids. CDR3 sequence: CASSLYRDGNEQFF. DNA of the CDR3: TGCGCCAGCAGCTTATACAGGGACGGGAATGAGCAGTTCTTC.

The V gene is TRBV5-1, the J gene TRBJ2-5; TRBD1 agrees at 9 bases. V shed 0 bases and J 5 bases; nucleotides not matched to a gene: 5. Germline V gives CDR1 SGHRS, CDR2 YFSETQ. The CDR3 sequence is 15 residues long. The CDR3 reads CASSLEQGARETQYF. The DNA of the CDR3 is TGCGCCAGCAGCTTGGAACAGGGGGCGCGGGAGACCCAGTACTTC.

The gene calls are TRBV2 and TRBJ2-5; tentative D call: TRBD2 (6 bases). This CDR3 region has 15 residues. Per the germline V gene, CDR1 is SNHLY and CDR2 is FYNNEI. V gave up 7 bases and J gave up 4 bases, with 19 bases separating them. The CDR3 DNA reads as TGTGCCAGCATTGATAGGCGGGGAAACCGAGAGACCCAGTACTTC. Protein sequence: CASIDRRGNRETQYF. The full variable domain, with the rest looked up from reference TRBV2 and TRBJ2-5, is EPEVTQTPSHQVTQMGQEVILRCVPISNHLYFYWYRQILGQKVEFLVSFYNNEISEKSEIFDDQFSVERPDGSNFTLKIRSTKLEDSAMYFCASIDRRGNRETQYFGPGTRLLVL.

The V gene is TRBV6-7, the J gene TRBJ1-3; D might be TRBD1 (5 bases). TRBV6-7 is an open reading frame, and its role is uncertain. The CDR3 contains 16 residues. V was clipped by 0 bases and J by 4 bases, with 13 bases between them. CDR3 sequence: CASSYSGQGDGNTIYF. The CDR3 bases are TGTGCCAGCAGTTACTCAGGCCAGGGTGACGGAAACACCATATATTTT.

The chain employs TRBV30 and TRBJ2-3; D unresolved. V dropped 6 bases and J dropped 3 bases, with 7 bases sitting between them. The CDR3 length is 11 residues. The germline V gene encodes CDR1 GTSNPN and CDR2 SVGIG (reference sequence). CDR3 amino acids: CACAETDTQYF. The CDR3, as DNA: TGTGCCTGCGCGGAGACAGATACGCAGTATTTT.

This clone has a handful of counts. The rearrangement uses TRBV19 and TRBJ2-1, with D tentatively TRBD2 (5 bases). The CDR3 runs to 11 residues. The germline V and J ends were trimmed by 8 bases and 8 bases, with 10 bases remaining between them. In germline, CDR1 is LNHDA, CDR2 SQIVND (reference sequence). The CDR3 nucleotides are TGTGCCAGTGATACGGGGTATGAGCAGTTCTTC. The encoded protein is CASDTGYEQFF.

The chain has TRBV11-2 and TRBJ2-5; 11 positions match TRBD1. From germline, CDR1 is SGHAT and CDR2 FQNNGV. This CDR3 is 15 amino acids long. With 1 base clipped from V and 4 bases from J, the junction kept 2 bases outside the gene matches. The CDR3, as DNA: TGTGCCAGCAGCTTAGGGGACAGGGGGGTAGAGACCCAGTACTTC. As protein: CASSLGDRGVETQYF.

The J gene is TRBJ1-2, the V gene TRBV2, with D unresolved. The germline V gene has CDR1 SNHLY and CDR2 FYNNEI. The V end lost 3 bases, the J end lost 0 bases, and 17 bases lay between the germline ends. This CDR3 is 17 amino acids long. The CDR3 DNA sequence: TGTGCCAGCAGTGAGGGCAGGCCGACGCCTTCTAACTATGGCTACACCTTC. It codes for CASSEGRPTPSNYGYTF.

Details on this clone: The CDR3 carries no conserved terminal phenylalanine or tryptophan, so it likely arises from a read error. The DNA for the CDR3 is TGTGCCACTTCCGGGACAGGGGCCTACGAGCAGTACTCC. It codes for CATSGTGAYEQYS. V gene TRBV19 combines with J gene TRBJ2-7, with 10 bases that match TRBD1. The junction had 5 bases not matched to a gene; V was cut back by 10 bases and J by 2 bases. The CDR3 covers 13 residues. Germline lookup yields CDR1 LNHDA and CDR2 SQIVND (reference sequence).

The chain couples TRBV9 to TRBJ2-3; 7 nucleotides align to TRBD2. CDR1 and CDR2 from the germline V gene are SGDLS and YYNGEE. Germline trimming cut 0 bases from V and 6 bases from J; bases unmatched to any gene: 4. This CDR3 has 14 residues. CDR3 protein: CASSVVGGTDTQYF. CDR3 in DNA: TGTGCCAGCAGCGTAGTGGGGGGGACGGATACGCAGTATTTT.

This sequence joins TRBV4-1 and TRBJ2-5; TRBD2 aligns across 10 bases. CDR1 and CDR2 from the germline V gene are MGHRA and YSYEKL. The CDR3 has 18 residues. Trimming took 4 bases from V and 2 from J; bases not matched to a gene: 13. The chain's CDR3 is CASSRGGTSDYHQETQYF. CDR3 coding DNA: TGCGCCAGCAGCCGCGGGGGGACTAGCGATTATCATCAAGAGACCCAGTACTTC.

The gene calls are TRBV7-2 and TRBJ2-1; D is unclear. The germline V gene encodes CDR1 SGHTA and CDR2 FQGNSA. V lost 1 base and J lost 8, with 9 bases in between. This CDR3 is built from 13 residues. The CDR3 reads CASSLELLDEQFF. CDR3 bases: TGTGCCAGCAGCTTAGAACTCTTGGATGAGCAGTTCTTC.

This clone occurred once. This chain joins TRBV19 and TRBJ2-3; no clear D. The CDR3 has 15 amino acids. V lost 0 bases to trimming and J lost 8 bases, with 15 bases between them. Germline CDR1 reads LNHDA; CDR2 reads SQIVND (reference sequence). The CDR3: CASSIEDAGYGTQYF. Written as DNA, the CDR3 is TGTGCCAGTAGTATAGAAGACGCCGGGTATGGTACGCAGTATTTT.